This T cell receptor beta chain was observed in a study of T cells in Graves' hyperthyroidism and ophthalmopathy. Study-level findings and limits: Appearing also in blood were most of the thyroid clonotypes expanded above 0.001.

Germline assignment: CDR1 SEHNR and CDR2 FQNEAQ (reference sequence). The CDR3 loop spans 18 amino acids. The V end lost 0 bases, the J end lost 0 bases, and 12 bases lay between the germline ends. PBMCs came from 9 to 10 ml fresh peripheral blood. Regions amplified from RNA transcripts were the TCR beta CDR3 regions. In the first-round RT-PCR of the TCR CDR3, the HTBI primer set was used. MiXCR, applied by TCRdb to the multiplex PCR reads, yields one record per CDR3 protein. The data contain under 700,000 distinct CDR3 sequences, around 15% of them singletons. This clonotype was observed a handful of times. Its antigen is as yet unknown.

The sequence was obtained from a woman between 18 and 29 years old with Graves' hyperthyroidism. This chain connects TRBV7-9 to TRBJ2-6; D may be TRBD1 or TRBD2 (5 bases each). The specimen sequenced was blood. The CDR3 spells CASSLALLGASGANVLTF. CDR3 sequence (DNA): TGTGCCAGCAGCTTAGCGCTCCTCGGGGCCTCTGGGGCCAACGTCCTGACTTTC.